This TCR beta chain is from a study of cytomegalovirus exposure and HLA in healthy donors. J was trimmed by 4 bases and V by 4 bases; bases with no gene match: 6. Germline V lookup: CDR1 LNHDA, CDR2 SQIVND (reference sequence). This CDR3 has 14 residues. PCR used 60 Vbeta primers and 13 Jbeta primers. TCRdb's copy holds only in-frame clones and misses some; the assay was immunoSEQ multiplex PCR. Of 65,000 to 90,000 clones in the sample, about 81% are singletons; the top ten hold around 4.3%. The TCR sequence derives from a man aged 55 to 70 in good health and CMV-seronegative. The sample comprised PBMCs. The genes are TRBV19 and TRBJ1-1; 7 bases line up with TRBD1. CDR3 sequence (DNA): TGTGCCAGTAGTACTTACAGGGGTAGCACTGAAGCTTTCTTT. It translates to CASSTYRGSTEAFF.